Sequencing of this T cell receptor (beta chain) was carried out in a study of T cell responses to AZD1222 COVID-19 vaccine (dated by TCRdb to the early 2020s). About the full investigation: TCR sequencing was performed for fewer than 250 trial participants, of whom around 200 were given two doses of AZD1222 and around 26 were given two doses of MenACWY control vaccine. Trial participants were enrolled by age into subgroups of 18-55, 56-69 and 70-plus years, and roughly 160, 29 and 62 TCR-sequenced participants, respectively, were included in these subgroups. Broad study findings and their caveats: Nearly half of unique spike-specific TCRs reportedly recognized epitopes outside regions mutated in the B.1.351 and B.1.1.7 variants. Conclusions about previously exposed vaccinees were limited because only 5 or 6 AZD1222 recipients were SARS-CoV-2 seropositive at baseline. Spike-specific TCR breadth and depth rose significantly after two AZD1222 doses compared with day 0 and with MenACWY recipients. The vaccine-associated CD4 TCRs covered the entire spike protein, and the dominant responses fell in regions 160-218 and 743-854. Participants were mostly white British and included more females than males, and it was suggested by the authors that clonal diversity may have been underestimated. The 56-69-year group was small, and its depth increase did not reach significance, likely because of low power. Because no day 14 peak-response samples were available, repertoires were characterized only after the peak T cell response.

The CDR3 regions of human TCRbeta chains were subjected to immunosequencing. As for the original processing: TCRs in the repertoires were compared against a reference library of SARS-CoV-2-specific TCRs that had been generated with the MIRA antigen-specificity platform. Breadth was defined as the fraction of unique TCRs that were SARS-CoV-2-associated. Depth was defined as the fraction of total T cells that were SARS-CoV-2-associated. Using the MIRA data, every spike-specific TCR was mapped to the spike region that the TCR reacted to and assigned to either a CD4 or a CD8 class. Log10-transformed breadth and depth values were compared by one-way ANOVA with Sidak's multiple comparisons tests. TCRdb limited this immuneACCESS table to in-frame rearrangements with V and J called. A share of clones is missing; checked studies link under half to unresolved V genes, and the rest is unexplained. For V, J and clone size, that table is used; D and trimming come from the DNA. Counted in this sample were 90,000 to 120,000 clones; about 90% of them appeared once. The ten largest clones add up to around 4.5% of the sample.

Cut back by 7 bases and 6 bases, the V and J ends lie 19 bases apart. CDR1 is given as LGHDT and CDR2 as YNNKEL, both from the germline V gene (reference sequence). The cysteine opens and the phenylalanine closes a CDR3 of 14 amino acids. Left in the record is the CDR3 DNA by itself, 42 bases read in frame from the first base. The label giving this sample's time point can be read as: about 28 days (+/-7) after the second vaccine dose. Because spike-specific TCR depth and breadth did not differ between the two schedules, AZD1222 recipients who got a second dose at roughly 4 weeks were pooled with those who got a second dose at roughly 12 weeks. Vaccinee samples came from UK trials COV001 and COV002, including a single-blind randomized controlled phase 2/3 trial of AZD1222 (ChAdOx1 nCoV-19) in healthy adults. For TCRbeta chain sequencing, PBMC samples from trial participants were taken at day 0 and at day 28 after the second dose.

Points on this clone: Its antigen is not yet known. It has no much larger one-base neighbor in the sample; base qualities were not kept.

In this chain, TRBV3-1 (or the pseudogene TRBV3-2) is recombined with TRBJ2-7; the D segment may tentatively be TRBD1 or TRBD2, each giving 5 matched bases. The TCR comes from an adult who received the AZD1222 COVID-19 vaccine. Specimen: peripheral blood, collected 28 days after the second AZD1222 dose. The CDR3 in this case is CASTPGAKRGEQYF. In nucleotide form, the sequence is TGTGCCAGCACCCCGGGCGCAAAGAGGGGCGAGCAGTACTTC.